This entry concerns a single T cell receptor beta chain. The sample belongs to a study of shared clonotypes between healthy human individuals. Per the original data handling: ImmunoSEQ supplied junction-only sequences lacking quality scores, so filtering was different. The repertoire was sequenced with immunoSEQ multiplex PCR; TCRdb's copy has only in-frame clones and lacks some. That table supplies the V and J calls and clone size; D and trimming were determined from the DNA. The profile covers about 1 million clones, with approximately 72% appearing a single time and 1.4% taken by the ten largest. The germline gives CDR1 WNHNN, CDR2 SYGVQD (reference sequence). Germline trimming cut 3 bases from V and 1 base from J; bases unmatched to any gene: 5. The CDR3 has 16 residues. The CD4+ fraction was divided into a CD45RA+ naive subset and a CD45RA-negative memory subset.

This receptor was identified in a man between 18 and 35 years old in good health. The chain uses TRBV10-1 and TRBJ2-3; 9 bases fit TRBD2. Sequenced sample: memory CD4+ T cells sorted from blood. This sample's subset: CD45RA-negative fraction. CDR3 DNA: TGCGCCAGCAGTGATACGTGGACTAGCGGCACAGATACGCAGTATTTT. This sequence encodes CASSDTWTSGTDTQYF.